One and the same sample provided the 25 T cell receptor beta chains below, sequenced in a study of early T cells in non-severe SARS-CoV-2 infection. TCRdb redid the calling of the 5' RACE reads with MiXCR, one entry per CDR3 protein. The sample contains about 80,000 distinct CDR3 sequences, around 12% of which appear only once. Sequencing was performed on whole blood. The receptors were sampled from an adult who was a healthcare worker with PCR-confirmed SARS-CoV-2 infection or an uninfected control (not recorded which).

This chain joins TRBV20-1 and TRBJ1-5; 7 nucleotides agree with TRBD1. After removal of 6 bases from V and 7 bases from J, the junction contained 12 bases not matched to a gene. The CDR3 extends over 14 amino acids. Germline V lookup: CDR1 DFQATT, CDR2 SNEGSKA (reference sequence). The CDR3 region is CSATPDREAQPQHF. In nucleotides, the CDR3 is TGCAGTGCCACACCCGACAGGGAAGCCCAGCCCCAGCATTTT.

This clonotype was observed at least ten times. The V call is TRBV29-1, the J call TRBJ2-7, with 8 bases aligning to TRBD1. V gave up 7 bases and J gave up 5 bases; unmatched junction bases: 7. The CDR3 has 12 residues. Germline values: CDR1 SQVTM, CDR2 ANQGSEA. The CDR3 bases are TGCAGCGCGGGGGACAGGCAAAACGAGCAGTACTTC. This gives the protein CSAGDRQNEQYF.

The gene calls are TRBV7-9 and TRBJ2-1, with TRBD1 as a possible D gene (6 bases). V was cut by 2 bases and J by 6 bases, with 8 bases left in between. This CDR3 is 13 amino acids long. In germline, CDR1 is SEHNR, CDR2 FQNEAQ (reference sequence). Here the CDR3 reads CASSLTGINEQFF. CDR3 DNA: TGTGCCAGCAGCTTAACAGGGATCAATGAGCAGTTCTTC.

This clonotype was seen repeatedly, ten times or more. The chain joins TRBV19 to TRBJ2-7; D remains unclear. This CDR3 spans 14 amino acids. Germline loops: CDR1 LNHDA, CDR2 SQIVND (reference sequence). Between the trimmed V and J ends, which lost 2 bases and 2 bases, there was a span of 10 bases. CDR3 loop: CASSIQPGPYEQYF. CDR3 DNA sequence: TGTGCCAGTAGTATACAACCGGGCCCCTACGAGCAGTACTTC. The complete variable domain, with remaining parts taken from reference TRBV19 and TRBJ2-7, reads DGGITQSPKYLFRKEGQNVTLSCEQNLNHDAMYWYRQDPGQGLRLIYYSQIVNDFQKGDIAEGYSVSREKKESFPLTVTSAQKNPTAFYLCASSIQPGPYEQYFGPGTRLTVT.

This clonotype has just a few counts. The rearrangement uses TRBV5-4 and TRBJ2-1, with no clear D. The CDR3 consists of 15 residues. Germline V gives CDR1 SGHNT, CDR2 YYREEE (reference sequence). Trimming took off 2 bases at V and 8 bases at J, with 17 bases between the two ends. The CDR3 reads CASSFLTYRMDEQFF. In nucleotides, the CDR3 is TGTGCCAGCAGCTTCTTGACTTACCGAATGGATGAGCAGTTCTTC.

This chain connects TRBV3-1 to TRBJ2-3; TRBD2 matches 7 bases. The V and J ends lost 0 bases and 0 bases, in that order; junction bases with no gene match: 3. The germline gives CDR1 LGHDT, CDR2 YNNKEL (reference sequence). The CDR3 has 16 residues. CDR3 nucleotides: TGTGCCAGCAGCCAAGATACGGGAGGCAGCACAGATACGCAGTATTTT. As protein: CASSQDTGGSTDTQYF.

This clonotype was picked up many times. The chain couples TRBV30 to TRBJ2-7; maybe TRBD2 (5 bases). Germline V gene sequence: CDR1 GTSNPN, CDR2 SVGIG (reference sequence). This CDR3 region has 14 residues. V lost 2 bases, J lost 5 bases, and 16 bases lay in between. The CDR3 DNA is TGTGCCTGGAGTCGCCACCCTCGTAGCGACGAGCAGTACTTC. The encoded protein is CAWSRHPRSDEQYF.

This clonotype was seen a few times. The V and J genes are TRBV12-3 or TRBV12-4 and TRBJ1-5, with a tentative D call TRBD1 (5 bases). The CDR3 is 15 residues long. Trimming left V 1 base short and J 2 bases short, with 9 bases between. The CDR3 here is CASSLGGERNQPQHF. CDR3 DNA: TGTGCCAGCAGTTTAGGAGGGGAGCGCAATCAGCCCCAGCATTTT.

This clonotype was seen many times. The chain combines TRBV15 with TRBJ1-5; possible D gene TRBD1, 6 bases. Germline V CDR1 and CDR2: LNHNV, YYDKDF (reference sequence). The V and J ends lost 7 bases and 0 bases respectively, with 13 bases between them. This CDR3 is 15 amino acids long. The CDR3 loop reads CATTPGQFSNQPQHF. The CDR3 nucleotides are TGTGCCACCACTCCCGGACAGTTTAGCAATCAGCCCCAGCATTTT.

The table lists this clonotype with a few counts. The rearrangement joins TRBV5-1 to TRBJ2-5, with TRBD2 matching 11 bases. The CDR3 totals 15 residues. The V gene's germline CDR1 is SGHRS and CDR2 YFSETQ. V gave up 3 bases and J gave up 4 bases; unmatched junction bases: 5. The CDR3, as DNA: TGCGCCAGCAGCTCCCCCCTAGCGGGAGGAGAGACCCAGTACTTC. Amino acids: CASSSPLAGGETQYF.

This chain links TRBV5-4 with TRBJ2-7; D may be TRBD1 (6 bases). Per the germline V gene, CDR1 is SGHNT and CDR2 is YYREEE (reference sequence). The CDR3 is 14 residues long. The V end was cut by 0 bases, the J end by 5 bases, with 12 bases between. CDR3 nucleotides: TGTGCCAGCAGCTTGGACAGGGTTTTCAACGAGCAGTACTTC. As protein: CASSLDRVFNEQYF.

CDR3 sequence: CASSPNDKRSGYTF. The CDR3 nucleotides are TGTGCCAGCAGCCCAAACGACAAAAGGAGTGGCTACACCTTC. The genes are TRBV27 and TRBJ1-2; D not certain. Germline V lookup: CDR1 MNHEY, CDR2 SMNVEV (reference sequence). The CDR3 is made up of 14 amino acids. The V gene lost 6 bases and the J gene lost 7 bases, with 18 bases spanning the gap.

This chain uses TRBV9 with TRBJ2-1; no reliable D call. Trimming removed 0 bases at V and 2 bases at J, with 12 bases between. Germline CDR1 SGDLS, CDR2 YYNGEE. The CDR3 has 16 amino acids. The CDR3 protein is CASSVALDTTYNEQFF. The CDR3 DNA sequence: TGTGCCAGCAGCGTAGCTCTTGATACAACCTACAATGAGCAGTTCTTC.

This clonotype was seen ten or more times. The genes are TRBV7-3 and TRBJ2-1, with 8 bases lining up with TRBD2. The length of the CDR3 is 15 residues. Germline V gene lookup returns CDR1 SGHTA and CDR2 FQGTGA. V trimming: 5 bases; J trimming: 4 bases; junction bases outside the gene matches: 7. CDR3 in DNA: TGTGCCAGCAGCCACGGGAGGGCCGCTTACAATGAGCAGTTCTTC. Translation: CASSHGRAAYNEQFF.

This clonotype was observed a few times. The chain uses TRBV24-1 and TRBJ2-1, with TRBD2 identical over 7 bases. The CDR3 loop spans 15 amino acids. Germline CDR1 is KGHDR and CDR2 is SFDVKD. V gave up 6 bases and J gave up 8 bases; unmatched junction bases: 12. The CDR3 loop is CATSSGVGYMDEQFF. DNA of the CDR3: TGTGCCACCAGTAGCGGGGTGGGGTACATGGATGAGCAGTTCTTC.

The CDR3 DNA is TGTGCCAGCCGCAGGGAGTACAATCAGCCCCAGCATTTT. Translation: CASRREYNQPQHF. The rearrangement uses TRBV7-2 and TRBJ1-5; tentative D call: TRBD1 (5 bases). CDR3 size: 13 residues. V lost 8 bases and J lost 3, with 11 bases in between. Germline loops: CDR1 SGHTA, CDR2 FQGNSA.

This clonotype occurred many times. The chain combines TRBV6-6 with TRBJ2-7, with a weak D call TRBD2 (6 bases). This CDR3 spans 15 amino acids. From germline, CDR1 is MNHNY and CDR2 SVGAGI (reference sequence). The V gene lost 2 bases and the J gene lost 2 bases, with 13 bases spanning the gap. The CDR3: CASSYGSGPTYEQYF. Written as DNA, the CDR3 is TGTGCCAGCAGTTACGGAAGCGGGCCAACCTACGAGCAGTACTTC.

This clonotype was found many times. J is TRBJ1-2 and V is TRBV20-1; a weak D match, TRBD1 (6 bases). This CDR3 spans 13 amino acids. Germline V CDR1 and CDR2: DFQATT, SNEGSKA (reference sequence). Trimming took off 3 bases at V and 4 bases at J, with 12 bases between the two ends. The CDR3 protein is CSASGTGIYGYTF. CDR3 nucleotides: TGCAGTGCTAGTGGAACAGGGATCTATGGCTACACCTTC.

This clonotype was detected ten times or more. This chain uses TRBV7-6 with TRBJ2-6; D remains ambiguous. The V and J ends lost 5 bases and 0 bases respectively, with 11 bases between them. The CDR3 has 16 residues. In germline, CDR1 is SGHVS, CDR2 FNYEAQ. The CDR3 coding sequence is TGTGCCAGCAGCCCCCAACTGAACTCTGGGGCCAACGTCCTGACTTTC. Translating gives CASSPQLNSGANVLTF.

The genes are TRBV4-1 and TRBJ2-7; D not resolved. This CDR3 spans 12 amino acids. With 1 base removed from V and 6 bases from J, the gap between germline ends came to 7 bases. CDR1 is MGHRA, CDR2 YSYEKL, per germline. The CDR3 loop is CASSQGATEQYF. CDR3 bases: TGCGCCAGCAGCCAAGGTGCGACCGAGCAGTACTTC.

A word on this clonotype: The germline gene is not matched at one end of the junction; a read error may be the cause. The V gene is TRBV28, the J gene TRBJ1-2; D remains ambiguous. The CDR3 is 11 amino acids. Germline CDR1 and CDR2: MDHEN and SYDVKM. This chain's CDR3 is CATSRTAGYTF. The CDR3 nucleotides are TGTGCCACCAGTAGAACAGCCGGCTACACCTTC.

This clonotype has a handful of counts. The chain couples TRBV7-6 to TRBJ2-1; D remains unclear. Germline V CDR1 and CDR2: SGHVS, FNYEAQ. V was cut by 0 bases and J by 3 bases, with 9 bases left in between. The CDR3 is 15 amino acids. The CDR3 protein is CASSLAMSNYNEQFF. The DNA of the CDR3 is TGTGCCAGCAGCTTAGCAATGTCTAACTACAATGAGCAGTTCTTC.

This chain links TRBV5-5 with TRBJ2-7; the match to TRBD1 covers 7 bases. The J segment lost 5 bases and the V segment lost 5 bases, leaving 4 bases of the junction unmatched. Germline CDR1 and CDR2: SGHKS and YYEKEE (reference sequence). This CDR3 is built from 12 residues. In nucleotides, the CDR3 is TGTGCCAGCAGACCCGGGACAGACGAGCAGTACTTC. Translation gives CASRPGTDEQYF.

The sample holds a few counts of this clonotype. The chain joins TRBV5-1 to TRBJ2-2; TRBD2 matches 8 bases. V was pared by 0 bases and J by 6 bases, with 7 bases of the junction left unmatched. The CDR3 has 16 amino acids. Germline loops: CDR1 SGHRS, CDR2 YFSETQ. CDR3: CASSLATGGLAGELFF. In DNA form, the CDR3 reads TGCGCCAGCAGCTTGGCTACGGGAGGGCTGGCCGGGGAGCTGTTTTTT.

This clonotype is labeled as large (0.1 to 1%). The chain has TRBV7-9 and TRBJ2-1; D gene ambiguous. V lost 5 bases to trimming and J lost 10 bases, with 15 bases between them. The CDR3 is 13 amino acids. Per germline, CDR1 SEHNR and CDR2 FQNEAQ (reference sequence). CDR3 sequence reads: CASSLEHLREQFF. The DNA for the CDR3 is TGTGCCAGCAGCCTAGAGCATCTCCGGGAGCAGTTCTTC.